These 32 T cell receptor beta chains were sequenced from one sample in a study of cytomegalovirus exposure and HLA in healthy donors. PCR was performed using 60 Vbeta and 13 Jbeta primers. TCRdb's copy holds only in-frame clones and misses some; the assay was immunoSEQ multiplex PCR. The sample records about 180,000 clones, roughly 80% being singletons. The material sequenced was PBMCs. The receptors were gathered from a male donor in good health and CMV-seronegative.

The chain employs TRBV27 and TRBJ1-1; 12 bases agree with TRBD1. After removal of 5 bases from V and 8 bases from J, the junction contained 12 bases not matched to a gene. The germline V gene encodes CDR1 MNHEY and CDR2 SMNVEV (reference sequence). The CDR3 is 16 amino acids. The CDR3 coding sequence is TGTGCCAGCAGTCCAGGAGGGGACAGGGGGCGCCGGGAAGCTTTCTTT. Its translation is CASSPGGDRGRREAFF.

The gene calls are TRBV6-1 and TRBJ2-3; D unclear. Germline CDR1 MNHNS, CDR2 SASEGT. The CDR3 sequence is 12 residues long. V was pared by 9 bases and J by 2 bases, with 9 bases between. CDR3 loop: CASQELTDTQYF. In DNA, the CDR3 is TGTGCCAGTCAGGAACTCACAGATACGCAGTATTTT.

The CDR3 DNA reads TGCGCCAGCAGACAAGTCACCTCGAACACCGGGGAGCTGTTTTTT. This translates into CASRQVTSNTGELFF. The chain combines TRBV5-1 with TRBJ2-2, with D hard to call. The CDR3 has 15 amino acids. Germline V gene lookup returns CDR1 SGHRS and CDR2 YFSETQ. V lost 5 bases to trimming and J lost 0 bases, with 11 bases between them.

The CDR3 here is CASSLKGSGGYDEQYF. DNA of the CDR3: TGTGCCAGCAGTTTAAAAGGTTCGGGGGGATATGATGAGCAGTACTTC. V usage is TRBV27 and J usage is TRBJ2-7, with 7 bases lining up with TRBD2. The V gene end was trimmed by 2 bases and the J gene end by 7 bases; junction bases not matched to a gene: 14. The CDR3 extends over 16 amino acids. From germline, CDR1 is MNHEY and CDR2 SMNVEV (reference sequence).

The chain links TRBV27 to TRBJ2-1, with 8 nucleotides matching TRBD2. This CDR3 has 14 amino acids. Trimming removed 8 bases from V and 6 bases from J; junction bases left unmatched: 9. Germline V gene lookup returns CDR1 MNHEY and CDR2 SMNVEV (reference sequence). The CDR3 DNA reads TGTGCCAGCGCATTTGGACTAGCATTCAATGAGCAGTTCTTC. This translates into CASAFGLAFNEQFF.

The chain carries TRBV10-3 and TRBJ1-6; no firm D call. The ends were cut back, 3 bases at V and 0 bases at J, with 12 bases in the middle. From germline, CDR1 is ENHRY and CDR2 SYGVKD. The CDR3 is 17 amino acids. CDR3 protein: CAISESHPSSYNSPLHF. CDR3 nucleotides: TGTGCCATCAGTGAATCCCATCCTAGCTCCTATAATTCACCCCTCCACTTT.

The CDR3 here is CASSLEGGRMGTEAFF. The CDR3 DNA reads as TGTGCCAGCAGCTTGGAAGGGGGCCGGATGGGCACTGAAGCTTTCTTT. This chain joins TRBV5-4 and TRBJ1-1; 7 bases are a match to TRBD1. This CDR3 contains 16 residues. V lost 0 bases, J lost 4 bases, and 9 bases stayed unmatched. Germline CDR1 and CDR2: SGHNT and YYREEE (reference sequence).

The V and J genes are TRBV29-1 and TRBJ2-5, with 13 bases aligning to TRBD2. The CDR3 runs to 15 residues. Per the germline V gene, CDR1 is SQVTM and CDR2 is ANQGSEA. The V segment lost 4 bases and the J segment 5 bases; nucleotides outside the gene matches: 7. The CDR3 nucleotides read TGCAGCGTTGGGACTAGCGGGAGACGAGGTGAGACCCAGTACTTC. Protein: CSVGTSGRRGETQYF.

The CDR3 DNA is TGTGCCAGCAGCCGCGGACTACAAGAGACCCAGTACTTC. It is translated as CASSRGLQETQYF. V is TRBV7-2 and J is TRBJ2-5, with D possibly being TRBD2 (6 bases). CDR3 length: 13 amino acids. V lost 5 bases and J lost 2, with 9 bases in between. Looked up from germline, CDR1 is SGHTA and CDR2 is FQGNSA.

This clone showed up just once. The CDR3 reads CASSLSHRAETQYF. In nucleotides, the CDR3 is TGCGCCAGCAGCTTATCCCACAGGGCCGAGACCCAGTACTTC. This chain joins TRBV5-1 and TRBJ2-5, with D possibly matching TRBD1 (6 bases). Germline CDR1 reads SGHRS; CDR2 reads YFSETQ. Deletions cut 2 bases from V and 5 bases from J, with 13 bases between. CDR3 length: 14 residues.

In this sample, this clone turned up a few times. The chain couples TRBV6-5 to TRBJ1-1; D remains ambiguous. V lost 0 bases and J 6 bases, leaving 8 bases between the germline ends. This CDR3 has 13 amino acids. The germline V gene has CDR1 MNHEY and CDR2 SVGAGI. The CDR3, as DNA: TGTGCCAGCAGTTACTCGGGCAGCCCTGAAGCTTTCTTT. Its protein is CASSYSGSPEAFF.

The V gene is TRBV5-1, the J gene TRBJ2-7, with a tentative D call TRBD1 (6 bases). Trimming cost V 2 bases and J 2 bases, with 17 bases left between them. From germline, CDR1 is SGHRS and CDR2 YFSETQ. The CDR3 sequence is 16 residues long. The CDR3 DNA is TGCGCCAGCAGCTTTTCATCAGGGGAAGGCCCCTACGAGCAGTACTTC. This translates into CASSFSSGEGPYEQYF.

CDR3 in amino acids: CASSLVGGALADTQYF. The DNA for the CDR3 is TGTGCCAGCAGCTTAGTTGGGGGGGCGTTGGCAGATACGCAGTATTTT. The rearrangement links TRBV7-8 to TRBJ2-3; D is possibly TRBD2 (7 bases). V lost 1 base and J lost 4, with 15 bases in between. The length of the CDR3 is 16 residues. Per germline, CDR1 SGHVS and CDR2 FQNEAQ.

This chain uses TRBV7-2 with TRBJ2-3; TRBD2 agrees at 14 bases. Germline-derived CDR1 and CDR2 are SGHTA and FQGNSA. This CDR3 comprises 16 residues. After removal of 5 bases from V and 6 bases from J, the junction contained 7 bases not matched to a gene. The CDR3 spells CASSLTSGGARDTQYF. The DNA for the CDR3 is TGTGCCAGCAGCCTGACTAGCGGGGGGGCCAGGGATACGCAGTATTTT.

This chain joins TRBV19 and TRBJ1-6; TRBD1 agrees at 7 bases. V lost 5 bases and J lost 1; bases outside the gene matches: 2. CDR3 length: 15 amino acids. Germline assignment: CDR1 LNHDA and CDR2 SQIVND (reference sequence). The CDR3 nucleotides are TGTGCCAGTAGTCCACAGGGGTCCTATAATTCACCCCTCCACTTT. Translated, it gives CASSPQGSYNSPLHF.

V is TRBV28 and J is TRBJ1-1; the D is unclear. Germline CDR1 is MDHEN and CDR2 is SYDVKM. V lost 2 bases to trimming and J lost 0 bases, with 16 bases between them. The CDR3 extends over 17 amino acids. CDR3 sequence reads: CASSLPNGVLMNTEAFF. The CDR3 coding sequence is TGTGCCAGCAGTTTACCAAACGGGGTCCTCATGAACACTGAAGCTTTCTTT.

J is TRBJ2-5 and V is TRBV7-9; 8 nucleotides line up with TRBD1. The CDR3 has 13 amino acids. Trimming removed 8 bases from V and 5 bases from J; junction bases left unmatched: 7. From germline, CDR1 is SEHNR and CDR2 FQNEAQ (reference sequence). CDR3 amino acids: CASRTGSMETQYF. The DNA for the CDR3 is TGTGCCAGCCGGACAGGGTCGATGGAGACCCAGTACTTC.

This clone was counted at least ten times. V usage is TRBV6-5 and J usage is TRBJ1-4; 8 nucleotides match TRBD1. This CDR3 contains 14 residues. The junction had 3 bases not matched to a gene; V was cut back by 5 bases and J by 4 bases. Germline CDR1 reads MNHEY; CDR2 reads SVGAGI. The CDR3 loop reads CASSADRDNEKLFF. The CDR3 nucleotides read TGTGCCAGCAGTGCGGACAGGGATAATGAAAAACTGTTTTTT.

This clone appeared once. The J gene is TRBJ2-1, the V gene TRBV19; tentatively, D is TRBD1 (6 bases). CDR3 size: 13 residues. Germline V gene sequence: CDR1 LNHDA, CDR2 SQIVND (reference sequence). The ends were cut back, 4 bases at V and 9 bases at J, with 13 bases in the middle. CDR3 DNA sequence: TGTGCCAGTAGTACTTACAGGGACGGTGAGCAGTTCTTC. This translates into CASSTYRDGEQFF. Full variable domain (remainder filled in from reference TRBV19 and TRBJ2-1): DGGITQSPKYLFRKEGQNVTLSCEQNLNHDAMYWYRQDPGQGLRLIYYSQIVNDFQKGDIAEGYSVSREKKESFPLTVTSAQKNPTAFYLCASSTYRDGEQFFGPGTRLTVL.

The chain combines TRBV9 with TRBJ2-3, with TRBD2 identical over 9 bases. Germline V gives CDR1 SGDLS, CDR2 YYNGEE. The V gene end was trimmed by 0 bases and the J gene end by 2 bases; junction bases not matched to a gene: 7. This CDR3 is built from 17 residues. Written as DNA, the CDR3 is TGTGCCAGCAGCGTAGAGTGGCGGGGGGGGATCACAGATACGCAGTATTTT. It is translated as CASSVEWRGGITDTQYF.

The chain joins TRBV27 to TRBJ1-1, with 8 nucleotides matching TRBD1. The J segment lost 4 bases and the V segment lost 1 base, leaving 5 bases of the junction unmatched. Germline CDR1 is MNHEY and CDR2 is SMNVEV (reference sequence). This CDR3 is 15 amino acids long. In DNA form, the CDR3 reads TGTGCCAGCAGTTTATTGCCAGGGGGCCCCACTGAAGCTTTCTTT. It codes for CASSLLPGGPTEAFF.

The V and J genes are TRBV5-1 and TRBJ2-7, with D possibly matching TRBD1 (6 bases). Trimming took off 2 bases at V and 0 bases at J, with 12 bases between the two ends. The CDR3 spans 15 residues. Per germline, CDR1 SGHRS and CDR2 YFSETQ. DNA of the CDR3: TGCGCCAGCAGCTTTCGGGACACGAGCTCCTACGAGCAGTACTTC. Its translation: CASSFRDTSSYEQYF. The full variable domain, completed using reference TRBV5-1 and TRBJ2-7, is KAGVTQTPRYLIKTRGQQVTLSCSPISGHRSVSWYQQTPGQGLQFLFEYFSETQRNKGNFPGRFSGRQFSNSRSEMNVSTLELGDSALYLCASSFRDTSSYEQYFGPGTRLTVT.

The chain combines TRBV7-2 with TRBJ1-1; D is ambiguous. Trimming cost V 6 bases and J 1 base, with 15 bases left between them. The CDR3 length is 15 residues. The V gene's germline CDR1 is SGHTA and CDR2 FQGNSA. In nucleotides, the CDR3 is TGTGCCAGCAGGGCTCAGGTTCTCCCGAACACTGAAGCTTTCTTT. It codes for CASRAQVLPNTEAFF.

The V call is TRBV2, the J call TRBJ2-3; the match to TRBD2 covers 7 bases. Looked up from germline, CDR1 is SNHLY and CDR2 is FYNNEI. The V and J ends lost 5 bases and 5 bases, in that order; junction bases with no gene match: 7. This CDR3 has 14 residues. CDR3 residues: CASSTSAGGDTQYF. As DNA, the CDR3 is TGTGCCAGCAGTACTAGCGCCGGGGGAGATACGCAGTATTTT.

The chain has TRBV6-1 and TRBJ2-5; D uncertain. CDR1 and CDR2 (germline): MNHNS, SASEGT. V shed 2 bases and J shed 4 bases, with 5 bases lying between them. The CDR3 is 12 residues long. The CDR3 loop is CASSESRETQYF. The CDR3 DNA follows: TGTGCCAGCAGTGAATCTAGAGAGACCCAGTACTTC.

The chain uses TRBV28 and TRBJ2-2; D unclear. There are 13 residues in the CDR3. Deletions cut 5 bases from V and 4 bases from J, with 8 bases between. CDR1 is MDHEN, CDR2 SYDVKM, per germline. The CDR3 loop reads CASSPPGTGELFF. CDR3 sequence (DNA): TGTGCCAGCAGTCCCCCCGGCACCGGGGAGCTGTTTTTT.

V gene TRBV6-5 combines with J gene TRBJ1-2; 9 nucleotides align to TRBD1. Germline CDR1 and CDR2: MNHEY and SVGAGI. CDR3 length: 15 residues. V gave up 5 bases and J gave up 4 bases; unmatched junction bases: 8. The CDR3 sequence: CASSVRDRDPYGYTF. As DNA, the CDR3 is TGTGCCAGCAGTGTCCGGGACAGGGATCCCTATGGCTACACCTTC.

The chain links TRBV6-5 to TRBJ1-1; TRBD1 aligns across 9 bases. Trimming cost V 5 bases and J 4 bases; bases outside gene matches: 8. The CDR3 has 15 amino acids. CDR1 and CDR2 from the germline V gene are MNHEY and SVGAGI. For the CDR3, the DNA is TGTGCCAGCAGTCACGACAGGGGGGGAATCACTGAAGCTTTCTTT. This translates into CASSHDRGGITEAFF.

The chain recombines TRBV28 with TRBJ2-7, with D possibly matching TRBD2 (6 bases). Germline V gene data show CDR1 as MDHEN and CDR2 as SYDVKM. The CDR3 length is 21 residues. Trimming took off 6 bases at V and 0 bases at J, with 33 bases between the two ends. Here the CDR3 DNA reads TGTGCCAGCAGGCGATTGTCGAGACCGGAGGGGATAGCGAAAAGCTCCTACGAGCAGTACTTC. It specifies CASRRLSRPEGIAKSSYEQYF.

The V gene is TRBV6-1, the J gene TRBJ1-5; D not resolved. The CDR3 contains 12 residues. V was clipped by 1 base and J by 6 bases, with 4 bases between them. Germline V lookup: CDR1 MNHNS, CDR2 SASEGT. CDR3 in amino acids: CASSEVRQPQHF. The CDR3 DNA sequence: TGTGCCAGCAGTGAAGTGCGTCAGCCCCAGCATTTT.

Concerning this clone: This sample also contains other DNA sequences that code for the same CDR3. This chain uses TRBV6-5 with TRBJ2-5; the match to TRBD1 covers 9 bases. Looked up from germline, CDR1 is MNHEY and CDR2 is SVGAGI. CDR3 length: 14 residues. V dropped 6 bases and J dropped 5; count of bases not matched to a gene: 7. CDR3 nucleotides: TGTGCCAGCAGACCGGGACAGGGTGGGGAGACCCAGTACTTC. Its translation: CASRPGQGGETQYF.

This clone was found a few times. The CDR3 is CASSSGGITEAFF. Here the CDR3 DNA reads TGCGCCAGCAGCTCAGGGGGTATCACTGAAGCTTTCTTT. This sequence joins TRBV5-1 and TRBJ1-1; 7 bases are a match to TRBD1. With 3 bases clipped from V and 4 bases from J, the junction kept 3 bases outside the gene matches. CDR3 length equals 13 residues. The germline CDR1 and CDR2 sequences are SGHRS and YFSETQ.